The rows below give T cell receptor beta chains drawn from one sample of a study of patients and donors after allogeneic stem cell transplantation. TCRdb re-called the RT-PCR reads through MiXCR, storing one row per CDR3 protein. This table holds around 240,000 distinct CDR3 sequences, approximately 14% found once. The sequencing input was blood, either unsorted or a sorted T cell fraction (not recorded which). These receptor sequences come from a human donor who was either an allogeneic HSCT recipient or a stem cell or donor lymphocyte infusion donor (not recorded which). It is not recorded whose cells these are; they may come from a transplant donor. Each CDR3 is given without its conserved first and last residue.

J gene: TRBJ2-3
V gene: TRBV5-1
CDR3 protein: ASSSGSPSTDTQY

J gene: TRBJ1-5
V gene: TRBV19
CDR3 protein: ASSMTGGHQPQH

J gene: TRBJ1-4
V gene: TRBV28
CDR3 protein: ATTGVNEKLF

J gene: TRBJ2-6
V gene: TRBV5-1
CDR3 protein: ASSPGTGGAGANVLT

J gene: TRBJ2-7
V gene: TRBV11-2
CDR3 protein: ASSEPGAGVVYEQY

J gene: TRBJ2-3
V gene: TRBV19
CDR3 protein: ASSTNLRGPDTQY

J gene: TRBJ1-1
V gene: TRBV20-1
CDR3 protein: SATREGRDTEAF

J gene: TRBJ2-1
V gene: TRBV4-3
CDR3 protein: ASSQEGGGGEQF

J gene: TRBJ2-1
V gene: TRBV18
CDR3 protein: ASSYRVLDEQF

J gene: TRBJ2-5
V gene: TRBV5-1
CDR3 protein: ASSFTTGGGETQY

J gene: TRBJ2-2
V gene: TRBV12-3/TRBV12-4
CDR3 protein: ASSFISGWGPHPTGELF

J gene: TRBJ2-1
V gene: TRBV12-3/TRBV12-4
CDR3 protein: ASSFTVGLAEVNEQF

J gene: TRBJ2-7
V gene: TRBV7-8
CDR3 protein: ASSTLPGQGNEQY

J gene: TRBJ2-2
V gene: TRBV5-5
CDR3 protein: ASSQLAGGPGTGELF

J gene: TRBJ1-6
V gene: TRBV28
CDR3 protein: ASSLSGSYNSPLH

J gene: TRBJ2-5
V gene: TRBV19
CDR3 protein: ATSPGTGTRTQY

J gene: TRBJ1-6
V gene: TRBV3-1
CDR3 protein: ASSPVSSGTAHFSPLH

J gene: TRBJ2-2
V gene: TRBV2
CDR3 protein: ASRSAGTGAGELF

J gene: TRBJ2-1
V gene: TRBV20-1
CDR3 protein: SARVETSDLYNEQF

J gene: TRBJ2-3
V gene: TRBV12-3/TRBV12-4
CDR3 protein: ASSFVGDTQY

J gene: TRBJ1-1
V gene: TRBV18
CDR3 protein: ASSGGNTEAF

J gene: TRBJ1-1
V gene: TRBV7-9
CDR3 protein: ASSLSRPPRQAF

J gene: TRBJ1-3
V gene: TRBV4-3
CDR3 protein: ASSQVGSGNTIY

J gene: TRBJ2-5
V gene: TRBV20-1
CDR3 protein: SASYSKASQV

J gene: TRBJ2-1
V gene: TRBV4-2
CDR3 protein: ASSQDTSAANNEQF

J gene: TRBJ2-1
V gene: TRBV12-3/TRBV12-4
CDR3 protein: ASSLGRRQGANEQF

J gene: TRBJ1-4
V gene: TRBV18
CDR3 protein: ASSPRSRYEKLF

J gene: TRBJ2-2
V gene: TRBV5-5
CDR3 protein: ASNLGTGELF

J gene: TRBJ2-5
V gene: TRBV5-1
CDR3 protein: ASSLGGQQTQY

J gene: TRBJ2-1
V gene: TRBV7-3
CDR3 protein: ASSPNSGRYEQF

J gene: TRBJ1-2
V gene: TRBV2
CDR3 protein: ASSNDYRGYGYT